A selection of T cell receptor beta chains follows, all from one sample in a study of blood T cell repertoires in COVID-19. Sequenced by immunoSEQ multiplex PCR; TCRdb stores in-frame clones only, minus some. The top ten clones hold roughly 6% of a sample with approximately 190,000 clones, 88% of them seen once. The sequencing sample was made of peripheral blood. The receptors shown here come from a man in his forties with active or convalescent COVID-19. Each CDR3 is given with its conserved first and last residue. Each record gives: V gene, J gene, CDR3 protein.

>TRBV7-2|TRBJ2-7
CASSLYLAGGGYF
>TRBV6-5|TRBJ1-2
CASSYSVDRVRYTF
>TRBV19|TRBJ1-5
CASSIKGQGLKSNQPQHF
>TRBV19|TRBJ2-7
CASSMGQGYSYEQYF
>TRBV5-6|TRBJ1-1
CASSLGQPNTEAFF
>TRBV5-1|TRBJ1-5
CASSLVGDDNQPQHF
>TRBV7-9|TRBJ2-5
CASSLAGGFETQYF
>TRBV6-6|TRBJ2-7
CASSYSSYEQYF
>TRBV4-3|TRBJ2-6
CASSQEGQGLATGANVLTF
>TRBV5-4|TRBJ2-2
CASSPSTGENTGELFF
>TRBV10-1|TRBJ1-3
CASSDSVRGWSGNTIYF
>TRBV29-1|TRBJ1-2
CSVAVEGASGYTF
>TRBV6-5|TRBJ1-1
CASSTKMNTEAFF
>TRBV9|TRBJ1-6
CASSPAAGVTYSPLHF
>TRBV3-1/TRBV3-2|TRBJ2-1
CASSPGRRLRAYNEQFF
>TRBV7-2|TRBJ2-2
CASSLIGAGTGELFF
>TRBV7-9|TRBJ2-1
CASSWGQGASGEQFF
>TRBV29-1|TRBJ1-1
CSACLGGACTEAFF
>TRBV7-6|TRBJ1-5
CASSPTEGSNQPQHF
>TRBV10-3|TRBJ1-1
CAISELMAGANTEAFF
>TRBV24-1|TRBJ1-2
CAGYRGLIYGYTF
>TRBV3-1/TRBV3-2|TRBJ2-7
CASSQFQQGIEQYF